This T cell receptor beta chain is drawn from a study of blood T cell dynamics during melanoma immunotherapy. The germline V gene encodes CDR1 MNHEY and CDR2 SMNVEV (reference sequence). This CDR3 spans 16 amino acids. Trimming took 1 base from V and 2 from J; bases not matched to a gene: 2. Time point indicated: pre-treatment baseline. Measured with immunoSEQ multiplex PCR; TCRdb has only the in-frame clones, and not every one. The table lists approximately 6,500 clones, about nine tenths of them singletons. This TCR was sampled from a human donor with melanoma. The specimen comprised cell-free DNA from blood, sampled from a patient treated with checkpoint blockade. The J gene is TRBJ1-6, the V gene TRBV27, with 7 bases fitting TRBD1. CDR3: CASSLYDRAYNSPLHF. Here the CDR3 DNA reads TGTGCCAGCAGTTTATATGACAGGGCCTATAATTCACCCCTCCACTTT.